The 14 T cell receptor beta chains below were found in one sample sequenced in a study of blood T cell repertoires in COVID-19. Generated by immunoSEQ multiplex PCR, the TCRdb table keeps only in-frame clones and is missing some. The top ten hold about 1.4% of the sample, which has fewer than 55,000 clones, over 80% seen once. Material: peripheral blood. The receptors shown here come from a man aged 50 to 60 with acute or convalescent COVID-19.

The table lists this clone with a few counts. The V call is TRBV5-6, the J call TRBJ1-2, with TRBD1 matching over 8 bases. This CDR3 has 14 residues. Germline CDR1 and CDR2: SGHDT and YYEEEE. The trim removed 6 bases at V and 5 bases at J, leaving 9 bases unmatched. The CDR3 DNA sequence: TGTGCCAGCATCCCGGGACAGGAGACGTATGGCTACACCTTC. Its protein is CASIPGQETYGYTF.

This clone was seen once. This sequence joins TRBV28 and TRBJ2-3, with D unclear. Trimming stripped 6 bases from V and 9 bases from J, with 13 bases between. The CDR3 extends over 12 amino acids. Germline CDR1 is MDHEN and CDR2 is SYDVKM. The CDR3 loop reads CASRMREKTQYF. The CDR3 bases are TGTGCCAGCAGAATGCGCGAAAAGACGCAGTATTTT.

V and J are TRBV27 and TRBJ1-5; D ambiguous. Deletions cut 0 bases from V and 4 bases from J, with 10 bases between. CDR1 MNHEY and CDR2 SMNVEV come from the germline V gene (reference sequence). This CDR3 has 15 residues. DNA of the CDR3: TGTGCCAGCAGTTTATCCCCGTTCAGAAATCAGCCCCAGCATTTT. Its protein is CASSLSPFRNQPQHF.

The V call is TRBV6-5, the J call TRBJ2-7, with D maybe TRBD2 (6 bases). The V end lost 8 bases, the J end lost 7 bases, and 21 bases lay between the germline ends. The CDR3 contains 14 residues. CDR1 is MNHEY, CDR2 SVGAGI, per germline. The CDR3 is CASYYGTGEREQYF. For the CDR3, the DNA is TGTGCCAGCTACTACGGGACGGGAGAGAGAGAGCAGTACTTC.

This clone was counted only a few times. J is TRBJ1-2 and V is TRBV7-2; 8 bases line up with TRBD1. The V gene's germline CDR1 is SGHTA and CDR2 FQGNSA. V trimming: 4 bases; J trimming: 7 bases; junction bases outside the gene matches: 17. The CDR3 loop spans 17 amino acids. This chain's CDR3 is CASSSLPLTGAGSGYTF. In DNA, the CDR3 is TGTGCCAGCAGCTCCCTACCCCTGACAGGGGCGGGGTCTGGCTACACCTTC.

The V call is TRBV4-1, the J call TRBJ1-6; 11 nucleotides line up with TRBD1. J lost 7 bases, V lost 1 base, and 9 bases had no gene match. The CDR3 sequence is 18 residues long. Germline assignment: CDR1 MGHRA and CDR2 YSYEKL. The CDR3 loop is CASSQAGTGGMRNSPLHF. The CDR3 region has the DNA TGCGCCAGCAGCCAAGCCGGGACAGGGGGTATGCGGAATTCACCCCTCCACTTT.

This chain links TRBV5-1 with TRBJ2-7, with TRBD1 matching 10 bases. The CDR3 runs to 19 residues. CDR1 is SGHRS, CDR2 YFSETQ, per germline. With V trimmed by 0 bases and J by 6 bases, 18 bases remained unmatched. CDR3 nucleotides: TGCGCCAGCAGCTTGGTTATGAGTATAGGGGACAGGGGTTTAATCGAGCAGTACTTC. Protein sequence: CASSLVMSIGDRGLIEQYF. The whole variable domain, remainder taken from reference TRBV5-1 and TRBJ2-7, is KAGVTQTPRYLIKTRGQQVTLSCSPISGHRSVSWYQQTPGQGLQFLFEYFSETQRNKGNFPGRFSGRQFSNSRSEMNVSTLELGDSALYLCASSLVMSIGDRGLIEQYFGPGTRLTVT.

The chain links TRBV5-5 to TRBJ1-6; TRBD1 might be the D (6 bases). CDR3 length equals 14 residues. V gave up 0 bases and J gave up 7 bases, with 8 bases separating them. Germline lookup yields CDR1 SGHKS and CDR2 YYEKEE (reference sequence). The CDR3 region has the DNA TGTGCCAGCAGCTTGGGACAGGCCAATTCACCCCTCCACTTT. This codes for CASSLGQANSPLHF. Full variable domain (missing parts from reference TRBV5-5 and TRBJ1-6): DAGVTQSPTHLIKTRGQQVTLRCSPISGHKSVSWYQQVLGQGPQFIFQYYEKEERGRGNFPDRFSARQFPNYSSELNVNALLLGDSALYLCASSLGQANSPLHFGNGTRLTVT.

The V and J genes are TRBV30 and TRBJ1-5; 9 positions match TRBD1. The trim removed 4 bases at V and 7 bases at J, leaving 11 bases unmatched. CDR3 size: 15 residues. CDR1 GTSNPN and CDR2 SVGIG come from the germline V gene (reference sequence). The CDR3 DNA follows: TGTGCCTGGACGAACAGGGGGCGCCCCTGGCAGCCCCAGCATTTT. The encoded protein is CAWTNRGRPWQPQHF.

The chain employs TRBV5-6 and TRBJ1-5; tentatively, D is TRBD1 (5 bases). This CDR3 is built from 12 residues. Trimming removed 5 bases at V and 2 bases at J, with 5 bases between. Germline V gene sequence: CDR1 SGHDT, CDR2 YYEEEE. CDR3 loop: CASRQGNQPQHF. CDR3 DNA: TGTGCCAGCAGACAGGGCAATCAGCCCCAGCATTTT.

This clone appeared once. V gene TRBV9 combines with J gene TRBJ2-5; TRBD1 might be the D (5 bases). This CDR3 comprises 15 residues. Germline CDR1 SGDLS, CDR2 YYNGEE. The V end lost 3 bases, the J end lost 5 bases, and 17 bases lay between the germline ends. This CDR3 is CASSAPRGFVETQYF. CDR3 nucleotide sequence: TGTGCCAGCAGCGCCCCTAGGGGTTTCGTTGAGACCCAGTACTTC.

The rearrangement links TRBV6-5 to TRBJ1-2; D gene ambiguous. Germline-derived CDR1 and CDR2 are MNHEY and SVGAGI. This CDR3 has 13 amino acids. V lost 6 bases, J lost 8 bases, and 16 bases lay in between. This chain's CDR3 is CASSSGLLQGYTF. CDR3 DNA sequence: TGTGCCAGCAGCTCGGGTCTGCTCCAAGGCTACACCTTC.

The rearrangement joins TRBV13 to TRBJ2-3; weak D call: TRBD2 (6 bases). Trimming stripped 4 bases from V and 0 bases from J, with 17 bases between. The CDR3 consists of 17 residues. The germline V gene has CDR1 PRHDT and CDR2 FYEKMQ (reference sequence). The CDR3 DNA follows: TGTGCCAGCAGCTGGGGGGATCTCCTTTCTAGCACAGATACGCAGTATTTT. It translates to CASSWGDLLSSTDTQYF.

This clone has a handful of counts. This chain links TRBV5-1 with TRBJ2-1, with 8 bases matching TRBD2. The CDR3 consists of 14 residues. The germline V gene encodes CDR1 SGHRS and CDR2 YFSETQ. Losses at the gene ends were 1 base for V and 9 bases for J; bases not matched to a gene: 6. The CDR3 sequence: CASSLREGQFEQFF. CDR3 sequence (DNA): TGCGCCAGCAGCTTGCGGGAGGGACAATTTGAGCAGTTCTTC. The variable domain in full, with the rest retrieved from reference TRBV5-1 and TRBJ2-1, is KAGVTQTPRYLIKTRGQQVTLSCSPISGHRSVSWYQQTPGQGLQFLFEYFSETQRNKGNFPGRFSGRQFSNSRSEMNVSTLELGDSALYLCASSLREGQFEQFFGPGTRLTVL.